Listed here are 5 T cell receptor beta chains from one sample, sequenced in a study of T cells in Graves' hyperthyroidism and ophthalmopathy. Amplified regions were TCR beta CDR3 sequences from RNA transcripts. The study used the HTBI primer set for a first-round RT-PCR of the TCR CDR3. TCRdb used MiXCR to reprocess the multiplex PCR reads, holding one entry per CDR3 protein. The repertoire holds hundreds of thousands of distinct CDR3 sequences, with roughly 15% as singletons. The source material was blood. Source of these receptors: a middle-aged woman with Graves' ophthalmopathy.

This clonotype was counted ten times or more. This chain links TRBV20-1 with TRBJ1-2; tentative D call: TRBD1 (5 bases). CDR3 length equals 11 residues. Trimming removed 6 bases at V and 6 bases at J, with 11 bases between. Germline V lookup: CDR1 DFQATT, CDR2 SNEGSKA (reference sequence). The chain's CDR3 is CSARRGHGYTF. CDR3 bases: TGCAGTGCCCGACGGGGCCATGGCTACACCTTC.

This clonotype has ten or more counts. The V call is TRBV3-1, the J call TRBJ1-1; 7 nucleotides align to TRBD1. V lost 1 base, J lost 11 bases, and 4 bases stayed unmatched. Looked up from germline, CDR1 is LGHDT and CDR2 is YNNKEL (reference sequence). The CDR3 has 12 residues. The CDR3 coding sequence is TGTGCCAGCAGCCAAGTTACAGGGGAGGCTTTCTTT. Translating it yields CASSQVTGEAFF.

J is TRBJ1-2 and V is TRBV20-1, with 10 bases aligning to TRBD1. The CDR3 is 15 amino acids. The ends lost 6 bases at V and 7 bases at J; junction bases unmatched: 14. CDR1 DFQATT and CDR2 SNEGSKA come from the germline V gene (reference sequence). The CDR3 DNA reads as TGCAGTGCAGCCCCGGGACAGGGGACCTCCACTGGCTACACCTTC. Its protein is CSAAPGQGTSTGYTF.

This clonotype was picked up a small number of times. This rearrangement joins TRBV4-1 to TRBJ1-2, with a possible D match to TRBD1 (5 bases). The germline gives CDR1 MGHRA, CDR2 YSYEKL. The CDR3 spans 15 residues. The V end lost 0 bases, the J end lost 8 bases, and 16 bases lay between the germline ends. The CDR3 sequence: CASSQDGRGAGGYTF. In nucleotides, the CDR3 is TGCGCCAGCAGCCAAGACGGACGAGGGGCGGGGGGCTACACCTTC.

This clonotype was seen repeatedly, ten times or more. The chain carries TRBV27 and TRBJ2-2; possibly TRBD1 or TRBD2 for D (6 bases each). The CDR3 covers 15 residues. The germline CDR1 and CDR2 sequences are MNHEY and SMNVEV (reference sequence). Trimming shortened V by 3 bases and J by 1 base, and 9 bases separated the two germline ends. The CDR3 reads CASSFGGQNTGELFF. In nucleotides, the CDR3 is TGTGCCAGCAGTTTCGGGGGACAGAACACCGGGGAGCTGTTTTTT.